This T cell receptor beta chain was sequenced in a study of blood T cell repertoires in COVID-19. Assay: immunoSEQ multiplex PCR; the TCRdb copy retains only in-frame clones and omits some. The profile shows about 120,000 clones, roughly 87% of them singletons. Germline values: CDR1 SEHNR, CDR2 FQNEAQ (reference sequence). V shed 1 base and J shed 7 bases, with 13 bases lying between them. The CDR3 length is 15 residues. V is TRBV7-9 and J is TRBJ1-4, with a possible D match to TRBD1 (6 bases). The clonotype was recovered from a man at least 80 years old with acute or convalescent COVID-19. The sequenced sample was peripheral blood. CDR3 sequence reads: CASSLESQGFEKLFF. The CDR3 nucleotides are TGTGCCAGCAGCTTAGAGTCTCAGGGGTTTGAAAAACTGTTTTTT.